Following are 26 T cell receptor delta chains from one sample sequenced in a study of γδ T cells in repeated Plasmodium falciparum infection. Flow sorting of PBMC yielded separate Vgamma9/Vdelta2+ and Vdelta2-negative gammadelta T cell populations for bulk repertoire analysis. TCRdb re-processed the multiplex PCR reads via CATT. The data show 85,000 to 95,000 delta-chain clones, approximately 1.5% seen once. The sample taken for sequencing was gamma-delta T cells from blood. The receptors here all came from a pool of human donors (malaria-infected and uninfected, not separated).

This clone was observed a handful of times. TCRdb shows a much larger clone's protein in place of this DNA's translation, and the two differ at residue 8, likely through a read error; the protein shown is translated from the DNA. V usage is TRDV1 and J usage is TRDJ1, with 9 bases identical to TRDD2. TCRdb records no J gene; here it was assigned by comparing the DNA to germline. The J segment lost 3 bases and the V segment lost 1 base, leaving 21 bases of the junction unmatched. CDR1 is TSWWSYY, CDR2 QGS, per germline. The CDR3 has 21 residues. The CDR3 spells CALGEPTLPTWGPHGADKLIF. The DNA of the CDR3 is TGTGCTCTTGGGGAACCAACCCTTCCTACCTGGGGTCCTCATGGCGCCGATAAACTCATCTTT.

This clone has only a few counts. Translating this DNA gives a protein that differs at residue 17 from the TCRdb one, which belongs to a much larger clone; a read error is likely, and the protein shown is this translation. V is TRDV1 and J is TRDJ1; TRDD2 or TRDD3 may be the D gene (5 bases each). The J gene, not given by TCRdb, was assigned here from a germline match of the nucleotide sequence. Germline V gene sequence: CDR1 TSWWSYY, CDR2 QGS. This CDR3 contains 24 residues. The V and J ends lost 0 bases and 4 bases respectively, with 39 bases between them. The CDR3: CALGELDKGKKSLSLLAQSDKLIF. CDR3 sequence (DNA): TGTGCTCTTGGGGAACTAGATAAGGGGAAGAAGAGCCTATCCCTTCTCGCACAGAGCGATAAACTCATCTTT.

In regard to this clone: The protein given by TCRdb reflects a much larger clone and differs at residue 8 from this DNA's translation, likely from a read error; the protein shown is the DNA's translation. The chain carries TRDV2 and TRDJ1; no clear D. Germline-derived CDR1 and CDR2 are GEAIGNYY and EKD. The CDR3 covers 15 residues. Trimming removed 3 bases from V and 0 bases from J, with 13 bases in between. CDR3 DNA: TGTGCCTGTGACCCCCTGGTCCGTTACACCGATAAACTCATCTTT. Residues: CACDPLVRYTDKLIF.

This clone was seen only a few times. TCRdb lists the protein of a much larger clone for this DNA, which differs at residue 10, so this is likely a read error; the protein given here is translated from the DNA itself. V gene TRDV1 combines with J gene TRDJ1; D unclear. In the absence of a J gene in TCRdb, the DNA was matched to germline to assign it here. CDR3 length: 20 residues. V was clipped by 3 bases and J by 0 bases, with 26 bases between them. The germline V gene encodes CDR1 TSWWSYY and CDR2 QGS. The CDR3 sequence: CALGEARRLVDPWYTDKLIF. In nucleotides, the CDR3 is TGTGCTCTTGGGGAGGCTAGGAGGCTGGTGGATCCTTGGTACACCGATAAACTCATCTTT.

At least ten counts were recorded for this clone. CDR3 amino acids: CALGVPDPYWGMTYTDKLIF. The CDR3 DNA sequence: TGTGCTCTTGGGGTGCCTGACCCGTACTGGGGGATGACGTACACCGATAAACTCATCTTT. V is TRDV1 and J is TRDJ1, with 10 bases lining up with TRDD3. V lost 4 bases, J lost 0 bases, and 17 bases stayed unmatched. Germline V lookup: CDR1 TSWWSYY, CDR2 QGS. The CDR3 has 20 amino acids.

Note on this clone: TCRdb shows a much larger clone's protein in place of this DNA's translation, and the two differ at residue 7, likely through a read error; the protein shown is translated from the DNA. V and J are TRDV1 and TRDJ2, with 8 bases that match TRDD3. TCRdb lists no J gene, so it was determined here by aligning the DNA to germline. J was trimmed by 0 bases and V by 3 bases; bases with no gene match: 18. The CDR3 sequence is 21 residues long. Per the germline V gene, CDR1 is TSWWSYY and CDR2 is QGS. CDR3 sequence: CALGDPLPYWGLKALTAQLFF. The CDR3 DNA reads as TGTGCTCTTGGGGACCCCCTCCCCTACTGGGGGTTAAAAGCTTTGACAGCACAACTCTTCTTT.

This clone turned up a few times. The amino acid sequence in TCRdb belongs to a much larger clone and departs from this DNA's translation at residue 13, likely a sequencing read error; the sequence shown is translated from the DNA. The rearrangement links TRDV1 to TRDJ1, with D tentatively TRDD3 (6 bases). The J gene is absent in TCRdb and was assigned here via DNA matching to germline. This CDR3 has 20 amino acids. V was pared by 0 bases and J by 7 bases, with 30 bases between. The germline V gene has CDR1 TSWWSYY and CDR2 QGS. The CDR3 bases are TGTGCTCTTGGGGAACTTGACTTTCTCTTAGGGGATGCCAAATGGGGTAAACTCATCTTT. It translates to CALGELDFLLGDAKWGKLIF.

This clone was counted many times. Different DNA sequences within this sample yield the same CDR3. In nucleotides, the CDR3 is TGTGCTCTTGGGGAAGGAGGGATGCGCGGTACTGGGGGATGGGAGAAACTCATCTTT. This sequence encodes CALGEGGMRGTGGWEKLIF. The chain uses TRDV1 and TRDJ1; 10 bases are shared with TRDD3. V shed 2 bases and J 8 bases; nucleotides not matched to a gene: 20. The CDR3 is 19 residues long. CDR1 and CDR2 from the germline V gene are TSWWSYY and QGS.

The chain couples TRDV2 to TRDJ1; 11 bases agree with TRDD3. TCRdb lists no J gene, so it was determined here by aligning the DNA to germline. The CDR3 extends over 21 amino acids. V dropped 1 base and J dropped 2; count of bases not matched to a gene: 20. The germline V gene has CDR1 GEAIGNYY and CDR2 EKD. The chain's CDR3 is CACDTVGAGGYPDRMTDKLIF. DNA of the CDR3: TGTGCCTGTGACACTGTCGGGGCTGGGGGATACCCCGACAGAATGACCGATAAACTCATCTTT.

A word on this clone: TCRdb's protein, taken from a much larger clone, differs from this DNA's translation at residue 13, likely owing to a read error; the protein displayed comes from the DNA. This sequence joins TRDV2 and TRDJ1; 9 positions agree with TRDD3. No J segment appears in TCRdb, so it was assigned here by matching the sequence to germline. CDR1 GEAIGNYY and CDR2 EKD come from the germline V gene. This CDR3 comprises 16 residues. This CDR3 is CACDKLGEQYTDELIF. The DNA of the CDR3 is TGTGCCTGTGACAAACTGGGGGAGCAATACACCGATGAACTCATCTTT.

This clone was observed a few times. TCRdb pairs this DNA with a much larger clone's protein that differs at residue 3, likely a read error; the protein shown was translated from the DNA. This chain uses TRDV1 with TRDJ1; 11 nucleotides align to TRDD3. The germline V gene has CDR1 TSWWSYY and CDR2 QGS. The CDR3 runs 24 residues. CDR3 bases: TGTGCTCGTGGGGAAGGAAAAGGATCATCCTACTTAAGGTGGGGGATACGTATAACCGATAAACTCATCTTT. It translates to CARGEGKGSSYLRWGIRITDKLIF.

This clone was seen repeatedly, ten times or more. The TCRdb record carries a much larger clone's protein, which differs from this DNA's translation at residue 9; a read error is the likely cause, and the protein listed here is the DNA translation. The rearrangement uses TRDV1 and TRDJ1, with D possibly being TRDD3 (5 bases). Germline V gene sequence: CDR1 TSWWSYY, CDR2 QGS. The CDR3 runs to 17 residues. V was clipped by 4 bases and J by 1 base, with 19 bases between them. The CDR3 DNA is TGTGCTCTTGGGGTTAACCACTGGAGGATAGGCACCGATAAACTCATCTTT. Translation gives CALGVNHWRIGTDKLIF.

To note about this clone: The protein recorded in TCRdb matches a much larger clone and deviates from this DNA's translation at residue 6, suggesting a read error; the protein here is obtained by translating the DNA. The V gene is TRDV1, but the J gene lacks a call; the D call in the table, TRDD3, was not verified against the DNA. In germline, CDR1 is TSWWSYY, CDR2 QGS. CDR3 length: 24 amino acids. The CDR3 DNA sequence: TGTGCTCTTGGGGAACAGGACTCCCTAAATCATTTACTGGGGGATACGGTGAACACCGATAAACTTATCTTT. It is translated as CALGEQDSLNHLLGDTVNTDKLIF.

The table lists this clone with a few counts. TCRdb shows a much larger clone's protein in place of this DNA's translation, and the two differ at residue 12, likely through a read error; the protein shown is translated from the DNA. The gene calls are TRDV2 and TRDJ3, with unresolved D. No J segment appears in TCRdb, so it was assigned here by matching the sequence to germline. Per germline, CDR1 GEAIGNYY and CDR2 EKD. Between the trimmed V and J ends, which lost 0 bases and 2 bases, there was a span of 19 bases. The CDR3 is 20 residues long. In DNA form, the CDR3 reads TGTGCCTGTGACACCGGAGTCAATCCTCCCAACCCCTGGGACACCCGACAGATGTTTTTC. Its translation is CACDTGVNPPNPWDTRQMFF.

This clone was seen a handful of times. This DNA's translation and the protein TCRdb lists, from a much larger clone, do not match at residue 10, likely due to a read error; the protein shown is translated from the DNA. The chain is built from TRDV3 and TRDJ1; TRDD3 aligns across 12 bases. The CDR3 contains 22 residues. The ends lost 2 bases at V and 1 base at J; junction bases unmatched: 26. Germline lookup yields CDR1 TVYSNPD and CDR2 GDNSRS (reference sequence). The CDR3 bases are TGTGCCTTTTATGACGGGGGGCACCCTATACTGGGGGATACTATGGCCACCGATAAACTCATCTTT. Its translation is CAFYDGGHPILGDTMATDKLIF.

This clone was picked up a small number of times. This likely traces to a read error, being one base from a far larger clone. Other nucleotide sequences in the sample specify the same CDR3. The V call is TRDV1, the J call TRDJ1; TRDD2 matches at 9 bases. TCRdb carries no J gene annotation; the J gene was assigned here by matching the DNA with germline. The V gene's germline CDR1 is TSWWSYY and CDR2 QGS. The CDR3 loop spans 19 amino acids. V was pared by 0 bases and J by 1 base, with 12 bases of the junction left unmatched. CDR3 DNA sequence: TGTGCTCTTGGGGAACTTCACCTTCCTACGAAGGGTTCCACCGATAAACTCATCTTT. Translated, it gives CALGELHLPTKGSTDKLIF.

This clone was recorded at least ten times. The protein recorded in TCRdb matches a much larger clone and deviates from this DNA's translation at residue 15, suggesting a read error; the protein here is obtained by translating the DNA. The chain links TRAV38-2/DV8 to TRDJ1; 12 bases align to TRDD3. The germline gives CDR1 TSESDYY, CDR2 QEAYKQQN. The ends lost 5 bases at V and 7 bases at J; junction bases unmatched: 21. This CDR3 is 19 amino acids long. CDR3 residues: CAYSGVGYWGIHARGKLIF. DNA of the CDR3: TGTGCTTATAGCGGGGTCGGCTACTGGGGGATACACGCAAGGGGTAAACTCATCTTT.

This clone has just a few counts. The chain employs TRDV1 and TRDJ2, with D perhaps matching TRDD3 (6 bases). The J gene, left out of TCRdb, was set here by checking the DNA against germline. Germline CDR1 is TSWWSYY and CDR2 is QGS. Trimming cost V 3 bases and J 4 bases, with 24 bases left between them. The CDR3 has 19 residues. In DNA form, the CDR3 reads TGTGCTCTTGGGGACTTCATGGGGGGTTATCCCCTTGAGACAGCACAACTCTTCTTT. It translates to CALGDFMGGYPLETAQLFF.

This clone showed up just a few times. A far larger clone differs by one base, so this is likely a read error. Within the sample, other DNA sequences also encode this same CDR3. The chain uses TRDV1 and TRDJ1; weak D call: TRDD2 (6 bases). Here the J gene came from matching the DNA to germline, since TCRdb omits it. Germline CDR1 is TSWWSYY and CDR2 is QGS. The CDR3 totals 19 residues. DNA for the CDR3: TGCGCTCTTCCTCAAATTCGGCCTCGTAGTCTGGGATACACCGATAAACTCATCTTT. It yields the protein CALPQIRPRSLGYTDKLIF.

On this clone: The protein given by TCRdb reflects a much larger clone and differs at residue 5 from this DNA's translation, likely from a read error; the protein shown is the DNA's translation. This chain joins TRDV1 and TRDJ1; 8 bases are a match to TRDD2. TCRdb carries no J gene annotation; the J gene was assigned here by matching the DNA with germline. Germline V gene sequence: CDR1 TSWWSYY, CDR2 QGS. The ends lost 4 bases at V and 7 bases at J; junction bases unmatched: 8. CDR3 length: 14 amino acids. Written as DNA, the CDR3 is TGTGCTCTTGGGGGACATACTTCCTACGTTAAACTCATCTTT. It specifies CALGGHTSYVKLIF.

This clone has more than one count but fewer than ten. A far larger clone is one base from this, pointing to a likely read error. The same CDR3 arises from other DNA sequences in this sample as well. The chain is built from TRDV1 and TRDJ1, with 12 positions matching TRDD3. CDR3 length: 23 residues. Germline CDR1 is TSWWSYY and CDR2 is QGS. The CDR3 here is CALGAHSRRPSCTRLGDTDKLIF. In DNA form, the CDR3 reads TGTGCTCTTGGGGCGCACTCCCGCAGACCTTCCTGCACTCGACTGGGGGATACCGATAAGCTCATCTTT.

Of note for this clone: A single base is all that separates this from a far larger clone, so a read error is likely. Other DNA sequences in the sample encode the same CDR3. V usage is TRDV3 and J usage is TRDJ1; D not certain. The J gene, not given by TCRdb, was assigned here from a germline match of the nucleotide sequence. V gave up 0 bases and J gave up 0 bases, with 14 bases separating them. Looked up from germline, CDR1 is TVYSNPD and CDR2 is GDNSRS (reference sequence). The CDR3 has 15 amino acids. CDR3 nucleotides: TGTGCCTTTAGCTTCTTATACTCGTACACCGATAAACTCATCTTT. Encoded protein: CAFSFLYSYTDKLIF. The complete variable domain, with remaining parts taken from reference TRDV3 and TRDJ1, reads CDKVTQSSPDQTVASGSEVVLLCTYDTVYSNPDLFWYRIRPDYSFQFVFYGDNSRSEGADFTQGRFSVKHILTQKAFHLVISPVRTEDSATYYCAFSFLYSYTDKLIFGKGTRVTVEP.

In regard to this clone: A far larger clone is a single base away, which makes a read error likely. The same CDR3 can be traced to other DNA sequences in this sample. V and J are TRDV1 and TRDJ1; TRDD3 matches 7 bases. The J gene is not listed in TCRdb, so it was assigned here from a DNA match to germline. J gave up 5 bases and V 9 bases, and 18 bases lay outside the gene matches. CDR1 is TSWWSYY and CDR2 is QGS in the germline V gene. The CDR3 is made up of 16 amino acids. The CDR3 region is CALGLPRKGIEDKLIF. The DNA of the CDR3 is TGTGCTCTCGGGCTACCTAGGAAGGGGATAGAAGATAAACTCATCTTT.

This clone turned up a few times. The protein TCRdb gives is from a much larger clone and does not agree with this DNA's translation at residue 13, likely a read error; the protein shown here comes from the DNA. The V gene call is TRDV1, and the J gene call is absent; TRDD3 is taken as the D call from the table, unchecked against the DNA. The CDR3 is made up of 15 amino acids. Germline V gene lookup returns CDR1 TSWWSYY and CDR2 QGS. The CDR3 DNA reads TGTGCTCTTGGGGAAACTCCTCACAGGAGGGATCACTTCATCTTT. It translates to CALGETPHRRDHFIF.

Notes on this clone: TCRdb has a much larger clone's protein, which differs at residue 12 from the translation of this DNA, likely because of a read error; what is shown is the protein translated from the DNA. This chain joins TRDV1 and TRDJ1; 9 bases are shared with TRDD3. TCRdb offers no J gene call, so here the DNA was matched to germline to obtain one. J lost 10 bases, V lost 0 bases, and 9 bases had no gene match. CDR1 is TSWWSYY and CDR2 is QGS in the germline V gene. This CDR3 comprises 15 residues. The CDR3 loop reads CALGELPRHWGTLIF. The CDR3 coding sequence is TGTGCTCTTGGGGAACTACCCCGTCACTGGGGGACACTCATCTTT.

The sample holds a few counts of this clone. The TCRdb protein, from a much larger clone, departs from this DNA's translation at residue 13, likely by read error; the protein shown derives from the DNA. For the V gene the call is TRDV1; the J gene has no call; the table's D call TRDD3 went unverified against the DNA. The germline V gene encodes CDR1 TSWWSYY and CDR2 QGS. The CDR3 has 15 residues. The CDR3 bases are TGTGCTCTTGGGGAACTAGGAAGGATACGCATTAAACCCATCTTT. As protein: CALGELGRIRIKPIF.